This TCR beta chain was recovered during a study of blood T cell repertoires in COVID-19. Overall study context: Sources were T cells, B-cell-depleted T cells, or PBMCs; the material itself was cDNA or gDNA.

CDR3 size: 16 residues. Germline V gene data show CDR1 as SSHAT and CDR2 as FNYEAQ (reference sequence). Comments on this clone: The junction departs from germline at one end; a sequencing error may be responsible.

Clones were read by immunoSEQ multiplex PCR, and TCRdb kept only the in-frame ones, dropping some. Among tens of thousands of clones listed, 86% were seen once. The sequenced sample consisted of peripheral blood. The genes are TRBV7-7 and TRBJ2-2, with a weak D call TRBD2 (5 bases). The sequence was collected from a man in his 60s with acute or convalescent COVID-19. The CDR3: CASRKSAGLNTGELFF. Here the CDR3 DNA reads TGTGCTAGCAGGAAATCCGCGGGTCTGAACACCGGGGAGCTGTTTTTT.